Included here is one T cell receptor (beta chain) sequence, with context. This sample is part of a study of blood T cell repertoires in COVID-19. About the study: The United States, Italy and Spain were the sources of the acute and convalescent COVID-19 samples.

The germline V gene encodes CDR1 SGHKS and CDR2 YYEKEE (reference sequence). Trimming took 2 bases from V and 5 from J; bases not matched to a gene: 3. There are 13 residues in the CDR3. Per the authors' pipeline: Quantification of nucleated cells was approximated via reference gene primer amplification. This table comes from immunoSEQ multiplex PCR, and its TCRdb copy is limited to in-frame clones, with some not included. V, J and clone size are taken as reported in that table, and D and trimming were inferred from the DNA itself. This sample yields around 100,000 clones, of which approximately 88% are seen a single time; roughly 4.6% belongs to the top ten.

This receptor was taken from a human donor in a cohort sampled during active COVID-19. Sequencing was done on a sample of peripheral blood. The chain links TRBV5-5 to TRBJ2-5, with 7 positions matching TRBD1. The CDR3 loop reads CASSFLQGETQYF. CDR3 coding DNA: TGTGCCAGCAGCTTCCTACAGGGGGAGACCCAGTACTTC.